The rows below give T cell receptor beta chains drawn from one sample of a study of PD-L1 blockade in urothelial cancer. TCRdb keeps only in-frame clones here, not all; method: immunoSEQ multiplex PCR. The data show around 34,000 clones, roughly 80% seen once. The input for sequencing was PBMCs, taken around atezolizumab (anti-PD-L1) treatment. The receptor set was obtained from a man older than 75 with urothelial cancer. The CDR3 runs from the conserved cysteine through the conserved F or W. The D gene is left open where the match is weak. Clone size is given for some rows only: seen once, a few or many times, or a class if the clone is expanded.

abundance: -; d_gene: TRBD1; j_gene: TRBJ1-1; v_gene: TRBV27; CDR3nt: TGTGCCAGCGGGACAGGGAAGGGGTTGAACACTGAAGCTTTCTTT; CDR3aa: CASGTGKGLNTEAFF
abundance: once; d_gene: -; j_gene: TRBJ2-4; v_gene: TRBV19; CDR3nt: TGTGCCAGTAGTATTAGCGGATCGGCCAAAAACATTCAGTACTTC; CDR3aa: CASSISGSAKNIQYF
abundance: -; d_gene: -; j_gene: TRBJ1-2; v_gene: TRBV19; CDR3nt: TGTGCCAGTAGTATAGAATTTTGGGGGGCGCGGGGGGTCTATGGCTACACCTTC; CDR3aa: CASSIEFWGARGVYGYTF
abundance: -; d_gene: TRBD1; j_gene: TRBJ1-1; v_gene: TRBV7-2; CDR3nt: TGTGCCAGCAGCTTAGTGGGACAGCATTCTCGAGCTTTCTTT; CDR3aa: CASSLVGQHSRAFF
abundance: -; d_gene: -; j_gene: TRBJ2-3; v_gene: TRBV30; CDR3nt: TGTGCCTGGAGTTCATTGGGAGGCACAGATACGCAGTATTTT; CDR3aa: CAWSSLGGTDTQYF
abundance: once; d_gene: -; j_gene: TRBJ1-2; v_gene: TRBV18; CDR3nt: TGTGCCAGCCGAGGACAGAGCAACTATGGCTACACCTTC; CDR3aa: CASRGQSNYGYTF
abundance: once; d_gene: -; j_gene: TRBJ1-2; v_gene: TRBV5-4; CDR3nt: TGTGCCAGCAGCTTGGGACATGAGGGCTACACCTTC; CDR3aa: CASSLGHEGYTF
abundance: -; d_gene: TRBD1; j_gene: TRBJ2-7; v_gene: TRBV5-4; CDR3nt: TGTGCCAGCAGCCCAGGAAACAGGGGCCTATACGAGCAGTACTTC; CDR3aa: CASSPGNRGLYEQYF
abundance: many; d_gene: -; j_gene: TRBJ1-2; v_gene: TRBV6-5; CDR3nt: TGTGCCAGCCGCCTTGGGCAGACAGCTAACTATGGCTACACCTTC; CDR3aa: CASRLGQTANYGYTF
abundance: -; d_gene: TRBD2; j_gene: TRBJ2-1; v_gene: TRBV5-4; CDR3nt: TGTGCCAGCAGCTCGCCCGGGACTAGCGGGAGAAGAAATCAGCCGTTCTTC; CDR3aa: CASSSPGTSGRRNQPFF
abundance: -; d_gene: -; j_gene: TRBJ1-2; v_gene: TRBV19; CDR3nt: TGTGCCAGTAGTACCCCCCCAAGCTACTATGGCTACACCTTC; CDR3aa: CASSTPPSYYGYTF
abundance: -; d_gene: -; j_gene: TRBJ2-3; v_gene: TRBV10-3; CDR3nt: TGTGCCATCAGTGAGTCGCCAGCGGCCGTCACAGATACGCAGTATTTT; CDR3aa: CAISESPAAVTDTQYF
abundance: -; d_gene: -; j_gene: TRBJ2-1; v_gene: TRBV7-8; CDR3nt: TGTGCCAGCAGCCCGGGGTCCTCCTACAATGAGCAGTTCTTC; CDR3aa: CASSPGSSYNEQFF
abundance: -; d_gene: -; j_gene: TRBJ2-3; v_gene: TRBV19; CDR3nt: TGTGCCAGTAGTCCGGCTAGCGCCACAGATACGCAGTATTTT; CDR3aa: CASSPASATDTQYF
abundance: -; d_gene: -; j_gene: TRBJ2-1; v_gene: TRBV4-1; CDR3nt: TGCGCCAGCAGCCAAGTAAGGGGGGGCCTTGAGCAGTTCTTC; CDR3aa: CASSQVRGGLEQFF
abundance: few; d_gene: -; j_gene: TRBJ1-1; v_gene: TRBV5-1; CDR3nt: TGCGCCAGCAGCTTGGATGCGGGGAACACTGAAGCTTTCTTT; CDR3aa: CASSLDAGNTEAFF
abundance: -; d_gene: TRBD1; j_gene: TRBJ2-2; v_gene: TRBV2; CDR3nt: TGTGCCAGCAGAGGGACAGGGGTTTTCCACGGGGAGCTGTTTTTT; CDR3aa: CASRGTGVFHGELFF
abundance: -; d_gene: TRBD2; j_gene: TRBJ2-5; v_gene: TRBV7-9; CDR3nt: TGTGCCAGCAGCTTAGTCCTAGCGGGAGTCTTAGGTCAAGAGACCCAGTACTTC; CDR3aa: CASSLVLAGVLGQETQYF
abundance: -; d_gene: TRBD2; j_gene: TRBJ2-5; v_gene: TRBV7-2; CDR3nt: TGTGCCAGCAGCATAAGCGGGATCGGCGAGGAGACCCAGTACTTC; CDR3aa: CASSISGIGEETQYF
abundance: -; d_gene: TRBD2; j_gene: TRBJ2-1; v_gene: TRBV5-4; CDR3nt: TGTGCCAGCAGCTTGGAGCGGGAGGGCCGGGAGTATGAGCAGTTCTTC; CDR3aa: CASSLEREGREYEQFF
abundance: once; d_gene: -; j_gene: TRBJ2-3; v_gene: TRBV18; CDR3nt: TGTGCCAGCTCACCGCAAGCGGGACAAGATACGCAGTATTTT; CDR3aa: CASSPQAGQDTQYF
abundance: few; d_gene: TRBD1; j_gene: TRBJ2-5; v_gene: TRBV29-1; CDR3nt: TGCAGCGTTGAAGAGGGACAGGGGTGGAGCGAGACCCAGTACTTC; CDR3aa: CSVEEGQGWSETQYF
abundance: -; d_gene: -; j_gene: TRBJ2-1; v_gene: TRBV19; CDR3nt: TGTGCCAGTAGTAATAGACAGCTCTCCTACAATGAGCAGTTCTTC; CDR3aa: CASSNRQLSYNEQFF
abundance: -; d_gene: TRBD2; j_gene: TRBJ2-5; v_gene: TRBV7-2; CDR3nt: TGTGCCAGCAGCTTAGCGCTAAGTAGTAGCGGGAGGGAGACCCAGTACTTC; CDR3aa: CASSLALSSSGRETQYF
abundance: -; d_gene: -; j_gene: TRBJ1-4; v_gene: TRBV5-6; CDR3nt: TGTGCCAGCAGCTTGGCCCGTCGGGGGGCCGATGAAAAACTGTTTTTT; CDR3aa: CASSLARRGADEKLFF
abundance: few; d_gene: TRBD2; j_gene: TRBJ2-1; v_gene: TRBV5-1; CDR3nt: TGCGCCAGCAGCTTTAGCGGGAAGGTCTACAATGAGCAGTTCTTC; CDR3aa: CASSFSGKVYNEQFF
abundance: -; d_gene: -; j_gene: TRBJ2-7; v_gene: TRBV9; CDR3nt: TGTGCCAGCAGCCCCTCCGGGGGACCGAGCTACGAGCAGTACTTC; CDR3aa: CASSPSGGPSYEQYF
abundance: -; d_gene: -; j_gene: TRBJ1-5; v_gene: TRBV28; CDR3nt: TGTGCCAGCAGGCGGGGGAAAAATCAGCCCCAGCATTTT; CDR3aa: CASRRGKNQPQHF
abundance: -; d_gene: TRBD1; j_gene: TRBJ2-7; v_gene: TRBV27; CDR3nt: TGTGCCAGCAGAAGCCCCCTAAGGGACAGGATCTACGAGCAGTACTTC; CDR3aa: CASRSPLRDRIYEQYF
abundance: -; d_gene: -; j_gene: TRBJ1-2; v_gene: TRBV19; CDR3nt: TGTGCCAGTAGCGTGTCAGGGGCAGGGTATGGCTACACCTTC; CDR3aa: CASSVSGAGYGYTF
abundance: -; d_gene: -; j_gene: TRBJ2-1; v_gene: TRBV5-1; CDR3nt: TGCGCCAGCAGCTTGGCGGTCGCCAACAATGAGCAGTTCTTC; CDR3aa: CASSLAVANNEQFF
abundance: -; d_gene: -; j_gene: TRBJ2-3; v_gene: TRBV5-1; CDR3nt: TGCGCCAGCAGCTTGGGCGGGACAAGCGGGGTAGATACGCAGTATTTT; CDR3aa: CASSLGGTSGVDTQYF
abundance: -; d_gene: -; j_gene: TRBJ2-1; v_gene: TRBV27; CDR3nt: TGTGCCAGCACCCCTTCAGGGGGGTTCTACAATGAGCAGTTCTTC; CDR3aa: CASTPSGGFYNEQFF
abundance: -; d_gene: -; j_gene: TRBJ2-1; v_gene: TRBV14; CDR3nt: TGTGCCAGCAGCCAAGATATTCGGTCTGAGCAGTTCTTC; CDR3aa: CASSQDIRSEQFF
abundance: -; d_gene: TRBD2; j_gene: TRBJ2-1; v_gene: TRBV19; CDR3nt: TGTGCCAGTAGGAAATCTAGCGGCAGCTACAATGAGCAGTTCTTC; CDR3aa: CASRKSSGSYNEQFF
abundance: few; d_gene: -; j_gene: TRBJ1-5; v_gene: TRBV7-9; CDR3nt: TGTGCCAGCAGCTTTTCTGGGGCACCTACCCTCCAGCCCCAGCATTTT; CDR3aa: CASSFSGAPTLQPQHF
abundance: -; d_gene: TRBD1; j_gene: TRBJ2-7; v_gene: TRBV19; CDR3nt: TGTGCCAGTAGTACCCTGGGGACAGGGACCTACGAGCAGTACTTC; CDR3aa: CASSTLGTGTYEQYF
abundance: -; d_gene: -; j_gene: TRBJ1-5; v_gene: TRBV2; CDR3nt: TGTGCCAGCAGTGAAGATCGGAGTGAACAGCCCCAGCATTTT; CDR3aa: CASSEDRSEQPQHF
abundance: -; d_gene: -; j_gene: TRBJ1-2; v_gene: TRBV5-5; CDR3nt: TGTGCCAGCAGCTTGGGGGGGCGGAGCTATGGCTACACCTTC; CDR3aa: CASSLGGRSYGYTF
abundance: -; d_gene: TRBD2; j_gene: TRBJ2-1; v_gene: TRBV5-1; CDR3nt: TGCGCCAGCAGCTTAGGAGCGGGAGGGGTGTATGAGCAGTTCTTC; CDR3aa: CASSLGAGGVYEQFF
abundance: -; d_gene: -; j_gene: TRBJ2-5; v_gene: TRBV5-6; CDR3nt: TGTGCCAGCAGCTTGGACAGCCAAGAGACCCAGTACTTC; CDR3aa: CASSLDSQETQYF
abundance: -; d_gene: TRBD2; j_gene: TRBJ2-2; v_gene: TRBV6-6; CDR3nt: TGTGCCAGCAGTCAAGCGGGAGGTAGCACCGGGGAGCTGTTTTTT; CDR3aa: CASSQAGGSTGELFF
abundance: once; d_gene: -; j_gene: TRBJ1-1; v_gene: TRBV30; CDR3nt: TGTGCCTGGACAGCGCAGAACACTGAAGCTTTCTTT; CDR3aa: CAWTAQNTEAFF
abundance: once; d_gene: TRBD2; j_gene: TRBJ2-1; v_gene: TRBV29-1; CDR3nt: TGCAGCGGGACTAGCACCGATGAGCAGTTCTTC; CDR3aa: CSGTSTDEQFF
abundance: -; d_gene: TRBD1; j_gene: TRBJ1-3; v_gene: TRBV28; CDR3nt: TGTGCCAGCAGTCGGACAGGGGGCTTCGGAAACACCATATATTTT; CDR3aa: CASSRTGGFGNTIYF
abundance: few; d_gene: -; j_gene: TRBJ2-2; v_gene: TRBV7-2; CDR3nt: TGTGCCAGCAACAAACAGGTGTACACCGGGGAGCTGTTTTTT; CDR3aa: CASNKQVYTGELFF
abundance: -; d_gene: -; j_gene: TRBJ2-1; v_gene: TRBV29-1; CDR3nt: TGCAGCGTTCGCGGTAGAGTCAATGAGCAGTTCTTC; CDR3aa: CSVRGRVNEQFF
abundance: -; d_gene: -; j_gene: TRBJ2-6; v_gene: TRBV28; CDR3nt: TGTGCCAGCAGACTCTCCTCTGGGGCCAACGTCCTGACTTTC; CDR3aa: CASRLSSGANVLTF
abundance: -; d_gene: -; j_gene: TRBJ2-2; v_gene: TRBV11-2; CDR3nt: TGTGCCAGCAGCTTAGGGGGGGTGGGGGCGAACACCGGGGAGCTGTTTTTT; CDR3aa: CASSLGGVGANTGELFF
abundance: -; d_gene: -; j_gene: TRBJ2-5; v_gene: TRBV5-8; CDR3nt: TGTGCCAGCAGCTTGGGCAGGGTCACGGAGACCCAGTACTTC; CDR3aa: CASSLGRVTETQYF
abundance: -; d_gene: TRBD2; j_gene: TRBJ2-2; v_gene: TRBV7-2; CDR3nt: TGTGCCAGCAGCTTATACGGGGGGTTGAACACCGGGGAGCTGTTTTTT; CDR3aa: CASSLYGGLNTGELFF
abundance: few; d_gene: -; j_gene: TRBJ2-5; v_gene: TRBV19; CDR3nt: TGTGCCAGTAGTATAGATATCCTACAGACCCAGTACTTC; CDR3aa: CASSIDILQTQYF
abundance: -; d_gene: -; j_gene: TRBJ2-5; v_gene: TRBV5-1; CDR3nt: TGCGCCAGCAGCCCCGCGGGGGCAAGGGGAGAGACCCAGTACTTC; CDR3aa: CASSPAGARGETQYF
abundance: -; d_gene: TRBD1; j_gene: TRBJ1-2; v_gene: TRBV28; CDR3nt: TGTGCCAGCAGTGCGGGACAGGGGCGGGATGGCTACACCTTC; CDR3aa: CASSAGQGRDGYTF
abundance: once; d_gene: -; j_gene: TRBJ2-3; v_gene: TRBV6-1; CDR3nt: TGTGCCAGCAGTGTTAACAGGGTAGATACGCAGTATTTT; CDR3aa: CASSVNRVDTQYF
abundance: -; d_gene: TRBD2; j_gene: TRBJ2-3; v_gene: TRBV11-3; CDR3nt: TGTGCCAGCAGCTTAGGGGGGCGGGGGGCAAAAGATACGCAGTATTTT; CDR3aa: CASSLGGRGAKDTQYF
abundance: -; d_gene: TRBD2; j_gene: TRBJ2-1; v_gene: TRBV27; CDR3nt: TGTGCCAGCAGTTTATCGAAGGGGATAGCGGGAGTTAGAGAGCAGTTCTTC; CDR3aa: CASSLSKGIAGVREQFF
abundance: -; d_gene: TRBD2; j_gene: TRBJ2-1; v_gene: TRBV7-2; CDR3nt: TGTGCCAGCAGCTCCCTCGGCGGGAGTCTTTACAATGAGCAGTTCTTC; CDR3aa: CASSSLGGSLYNEQFF
abundance: -; d_gene: -; j_gene: TRBJ1-2; v_gene: TRBV7-8; CDR3nt: TGTGCCAGCAGCCCCCTCTCGGGATATGGCTACACCTTC; CDR3aa: CASSPLSGYGYTF